The 27 T cell receptor beta chains listed next were all sequenced from one sample in a study of low-dose radiotherapy and immunotherapy resistance in tumors. TRAV- and TRBV-specific primers, spanning alpha and beta chains, primed first-strand cDNA. Over 20 PCR cycles, TCRs were amplified from a constant-region primer and V-primer adapter. TCRdb re-called the reads through MiXCR, storing one row per CDR3 protein. The top ten clones hold 10% to 15% of a sample with some 100,000 distinct CDR3 sequences, roughly 19% of them seen once. The time point is: after trial treatment. Treatment noted: LDRT plus nivolumab, ipilimumab, low-dose cyclophosphamide and aspirin (RACIN trial). The material sequenced was PBMCs, taken after low-dose radiotherapy plus immunotherapy. The receptors shown here come from a female donor with ovarian cancer.

This clonotype has at least ten counts. The rearrangement uses TRBV2 and TRBJ2-1; D assignment may be TRBD1 or TRBD2 (5 bases each). Between the trimmed V and J ends, which lost 5 bases and 8 bases, there was a span of 10 bases. Germline V gene sequence: CDR1 SNHLY, CDR2 FYNNEI. CDR3 size: 12 residues. The CDR3 DNA follows: TGTGCCAGCAGTCGCGAGGGGTATGAGCAGTTCTTC. This codes for CASSREGYEQFF. Full variable domain (remainder filled in from reference TRBV2 and TRBJ2-1): EPEVTQTPSHQVTQMGQEVILRCVPISNHLYFYWYRQILGQKVEFLVSFYNNEISEKSEIFDDQFSVERPDGSNFTLKIRSTKLEDSAMYFCASSREGYEQFFGPGTRLTVL.

This sequence joins TRBV12-3 or TRBV12-4 and TRBJ2-2, with D uncertain. The CDR3 sequence is 13 residues long. V was trimmed by 3 bases and J by 5 bases, leaving 7 bases between them. The CDR3 sequence is CASSFSSTGELFF. CDR3 nucleotides: TGTGCCAGCAGTTTCTCTAGTACCGGGGAGCTGTTTTTT.

The CDR3 protein is CASSPPLGRLNTEAFF. CDR3 DNA: TGTGCCAGCAGTCCCCCCCTCGGACGGTTGAACACTGAAGCTTTCTTT. V and J are TRBV12-3 or TRBV12-4 and TRBJ1-1; D is unclear. V was cut by 5 bases and J by 0 bases, with 16 bases left in between. The CDR3 sequence is 16 residues long.

A few counts support this clonotype. A far larger clone differs by one base, so this is likely a read error. This rearrangement joins TRBV28 to TRBJ2-7, with 7 nucleotides matching TRBD2. V shed 2 bases and J 7 bases; nucleotides not matched to a gene: 8. CDR1 and CDR2 (germline): MDHEN, SYDVKM. The CDR3 length is 14 residues. CDR3 loop: CASSLAGEVNEQYF. Here the CDR3 DNA reads TGTGCCAGCAGTTTAGCGGGAGAAGTGAATGAGCAGTACTTC.

The table lists this clonotype with many counts. V is TRBV4-1 and J is TRBJ1-2; D remains ambiguous. The CDR3 runs 15 residues. Per germline, CDR1 MGHRA and CDR2 YSYEKL. Trimming left V 1 base short and J 0 bases short, with 9 bases between. For the CDR3, the DNA is TGCGCCAGCAGCCAAGTGGCGCCCGCTAACTATGGCTACACCTTC. This gives the protein CASSQVAPANYGYTF.

This clonotype was observed at least ten times. The genes are TRBV2 and TRBJ2-2; TRBD1 is a possible D gene (5 bases). Germline loops: CDR1 SNHLY, CDR2 FYNNEI. V lost 5 bases and J 3 bases, leaving 10 bases between the germline ends. The CDR3 contains 14 residues. The CDR3 spells CASSRDRDTGELFF. The CDR3 region has the DNA TGTGCCAGCAGTCGAGACAGAGACACCGGGGAGCTGTTTTTT. Filled out from reference TRBV2 and TRBJ2-2, the complete variable domain reads EPEVTQTPSHQVTQMGQEVILRCVPISNHLYFYWYRQILGQKVEFLVSFYNNEISEKSEIFDDQFSVERPDGSNFTLKIRSTKLEDSAMYFCASSRDRDTGELFFGEGSRLTVL.

This clonotype was detected many times. V usage is TRBV6-1 and J usage is TRBJ1-6; the D is unclear. Germline assignment: CDR1 MNHNS and CDR2 SASEGT. V dropped 6 bases and J dropped 13 bases, with 13 bases sitting between them. CDR3 size: 12 residues. The DNA of the CDR3 is TGTGCCAGCAGGGAGCCTCGCATGCCCCTCCACTTT. Translated, it gives CASREPRMPLHF.

The chain links TRBV6-4 to TRBJ2-1; D is unclear. V lost 4 bases and J lost 2, with 12 bases in between. The CDR3 contains 15 residues. Germline V gene data show CDR1 as MRHNA and CDR2 as SNTAGT. CDR3 bases: TGTGCCAGCAGTGCGGCACCTGGGGCCTACAATGAGCAGTTCTTC. This codes for CASSAAPGAYNEQFF.

The chain carries TRBV10-3 and TRBJ1-6, with 8 bases matching TRBD1. Germline CDR1 and CDR2: ENHRY and SYGVKD. The CDR3 contains 14 residues. J was trimmed by 9 bases and V by 6 bases; bases with no gene match: 7. CDR3 residues: CAISETDRASPLHF. As DNA, the CDR3 is TGTGCCATCAGCGAGACGGACAGGGCTTCACCCCTCCACTTT.

This clonotype was detected many times. The chain uses TRBV18 and TRBJ2-7; D is unclear. The CDR3 length is 14 residues. Trimming stripped 1 base from V and 2 bases from J, with 9 bases between. Germline V gene data show CDR1 as KGHSH and CDR2 as LQKENI. The CDR3 DNA sequence: TGTGCCAGCTCACCACGTCAGGCGACCTACGAGCAGTACTTC. Translation: CASSPRQATYEQYF.

The sample holds many counts of this clonotype. V gene TRBV4-1 combines with J gene TRBJ2-7; 10 bases fit TRBD2. Germline CDR1 and CDR2: MGHRA and YSYEKL. The CDR3 length is 16 residues. V trimming: 4 bases; J trimming: 2 bases; junction bases outside the gene matches: 8. The chain's CDR3 is CASSPNSGRGAYEQYF. Here the CDR3 DNA reads TGCGCCAGCAGCCCAAACAGCGGGAGGGGGGCCTACGAGCAGTACTTC.

V usage is TRBV28 and J usage is TRBJ1-3, with D uncertain. Germline V CDR1 and CDR2: MDHEN, SYDVKM. The germline V and J ends were trimmed by 3 bases and 2 bases, with 14 bases remaining between them. This CDR3 has 16 amino acids. CDR3 loop: CASSLPLRQAGNTIYF. The CDR3 DNA sequence: TGTGCCAGCAGTTTGCCCCTGCGACAAGCTGGAAACACCATATATTTT.

In its sample, this clonotype was seen many times. The chain recombines TRBV18 with TRBJ2-1, with 8 bases identical to TRBD2. Trimming cost V 2 bases and J 8 bases; bases outside gene matches: 5. Looked up from germline, CDR1 is KGHSH and CDR2 is LQKENI. The CDR3 is made up of 14 amino acids. The CDR3 region has the DNA TGTGCCAGCTCACCAGGGACTAGTGAAGATGAGCAGTTCTTC. Translation gives CASSPGTSEDEQFF.

This clonotype was observed at least ten times. The genes are TRBV4-3 and TRBJ1-2; 8 bases are shared with TRBD1. The V segment lost 0 bases and the J segment 5 bases; nucleotides outside the gene matches: 20. The CDR3 sequence is 20 residues long. The V gene's germline CDR1 is LGHNA and CDR2 YSLEER. The CDR3 nucleotides read TGCGCCAGCAGCCAAGATCTCAGGGGGCCTGACCTCCTGCATTCTTATGGCTACACCTTC. This encodes CASSQDLRGPDLLHSYGYTF.

The chain carries TRBV6-6 and TRBJ1-1; no reliable D call. Looked up from germline, CDR1 is MNHNY and CDR2 is SVGAGI (reference sequence). V was cut by 2 bases and J by 0 bases, with 7 bases left in between. The CDR3 has 14 amino acids. This CDR3 is CASSYAAMNTEAFF. For the CDR3, the DNA is TGTGCCAGCAGTTACGCAGCTATGAACACTGAAGCTTTCTTT.

V usage is TRBV6-2 or TRBV6-3 and J usage is TRBJ2-1; TRBD2 agrees at 12 bases. Germline loops: CDR1 MNHEY, CDR2 SVGEGT. The CDR3 has 16 residues. Trimming removed 0 bases from V and 3 bases from J; junction bases left unmatched: 0. CDR3 sequence: CASSYSTSGSYNEQFF. CDR3 DNA sequence: TGTGCCAGCAGTTACTCGACTAGCGGGAGCTACAATGAGCAGTTCTTC.

The chain recombines TRBV5-6 with TRBJ2-3; 7 bases are a match to TRBD2. CDR3 length equals 14 residues. The V gene's germline CDR1 is SGHDT and CDR2 YYEEEE. V was pared by 1 base and J by 5 bases, with 4 bases of the junction left unmatched. The CDR3 sequence: CASSLPSGGDTQYF. For the CDR3, the DNA is TGTGCCAGCAGCTTGCCTAGCGGAGGAGATACGCAGTATTTT.

This clonotype was recorded once. The chain joins TRBV12-3 or TRBV12-4 to TRBJ2-3; TRBD2 agrees at 7 bases. The V and J ends lost 0 bases and 0 bases, in that order; junction bases with no gene match: 3. The CDR3 length is 16 residues. The CDR3 DNA reads as TGTGCCAGCAGTTTAGCGGGAGGGTCAAGCACAGATACGCAGTATTTT. Translating gives CASSLAGGSSTDTQYF.

As concerns this clonotype: A single base is all that separates this from a far larger clone, so a read error is likely. This chain links TRBV12-3 or TRBV12-4 with TRBJ2-1; 10 bases agree with TRBD1. CDR3 size: 14 residues. Trimming removed 7 bases from V and 10 bases from J; junction bases left unmatched: 10. CDR3 sequence reads: CASNPTGGKNEQFF. CDR3 DNA: TGTGCCAGCAACCCGACAGGGGGCAAGAACGAGCAGTTCTTC.

This clonotype was seen repeatedly, ten times or more. The chain employs TRBV30 and TRBJ2-5; maybe TRBD2 (5 bases). The CDR3 loop spans 13 amino acids. The ends were cut back, 0 bases at V and 5 bases at J, with 10 bases in the middle. Germline V gives CDR1 GTSNPN, CDR2 SVGIG (reference sequence). The chain's CDR3 is CAWSVNRGETQYF. Written as DNA, the CDR3 is TGTGCCTGGAGTGTCAATAGAGGGGAGACCCAGTACTTC.

This sequence joins TRBV20-1 and TRBJ2-7, with TRBD2 as a possible D gene (5 bases). V lost 3 bases and J lost 7, with 10 bases in between. Germline values: CDR1 DFQATT, CDR2 SNEGSKA (reference sequence). CDR3 length: 11 residues. This CDR3 is CSAREAEEQYF. As DNA, the CDR3 is TGCAGTGCTAGGGAAGCGGAAGAGCAGTACTTC.

The table lists this clonotype with many counts. The J gene is TRBJ1-5, the V gene TRBV2; TRBD1 might be the D (5 bases). There are 13 residues in the CDR3. The V gene's germline CDR1 is SNHLY and CDR2 FYNNEI. V was shortened by 6 bases and J by 4 bases, with 10 bases between the two germline ends. The CDR3 coding sequence is TGTGCCAGCAGGGGGACCAGGAATCAGCCCCAGCATTTT. Protein sequence: CASRGTRNQPQHF. Full variable domain (outside the CDR3, taken from reference TRBV2 and TRBJ1-5): EPEVTQTPSHQVTQMGQEVILRCVPISNHLYFYWYRQILGQKVEFLVSFYNNEISEKSEIFDDQFSVERPDGSNFTLKIRSTKLEDSAMYFCASRGTRNQPQHFGDGTRLSIL.

This chain links TRBV18 with TRBJ2-6; 7 nucleotides align to TRBD1. CDR3 length: 15 amino acids. Trimming at V came to 6 bases and at J to 2 bases, leaving 4 bases not matched to a gene. Germline values: CDR1 KGHSH, CDR2 LQKENI. The CDR3 nucleotides read TGTGCCAGCTCCCAAGGACAGGCTGGGGCCAACGTCCTGACTTTC. Its translation: CASSQGQAGANVLTF. Variable domain in full (rest from reference TRBV18 and TRBJ2-6): NAGVMQNPRHLVRRRGQEARLRCSPMKGHSHVYWYRQLPEEGLKFMVYLQKENIIDESGMPKERFSAEFPKEGPSILRIQQVVRGDSAAYFCASSQGQAGANVLTFGAGSRLTVL.

This clonotype was picked up many times. CDR3 nucleotides: TGTGCCAGCAGTTCTCCCCCCAGGGGAACTGAAGCTTTCTTT. It translates to CASSSPPRGTEAFF. The chain combines TRBV2 with TRBJ1-1; D is possibly TRBD1 (6 bases). V dropped 5 bases and J dropped 5 bases, with 15 bases sitting between them. Per the germline V gene, CDR1 is SNHLY and CDR2 is FYNNEI. CDR3 length: 14 amino acids.

This clonotype was seen repeatedly, ten times or more. This chain uses TRBV11-3 with TRBJ1-1; no clear D. The length of the CDR3 is 16 residues. Between the trimmed V and J ends, which lost 1 base and 4 bases, there was a span of 16 bases. CDR1 SGHNT and CDR2 YENEEA come from the germline V gene. CDR3 DNA sequence: TGTGCCAGCAGCTTAGTAGGGCGTCCCCGCGGCACTGAAGCTTTCTTT. As protein: CASSLVGRPRGTEAFF. Together with reference TRBV11-3 and TRBJ1-1, the CDR3 gives the full variable domain: EAGVVQSPRYKIIEKKQPVAFWCNPISGHNTLYWYLQNLGQGPELLIRYENEEAVDDSQLPKDRFSAERLKGVDSTLKIQPAELGDSAVYLCASSLVGRPRGTEAFFGQGTRLTVV.

This clonotype was counted many times. The chain joins TRBV29-1 to TRBJ2-7; perhaps TRBD2 as D (5 bases). V lost 5 bases, J lost 4 bases, and 21 bases lay in between. The CDR3 is 15 residues long. Looked up from germline, CDR1 is SQVTM and CDR2 is ANQGSEA. CDR3 coding DNA: TGCAGCGTTCCCAATTCGGGTAGTAGCGCGTACGAGCAGTACTTC. It specifies CSVPNSGSSAYEQYF.

This clonotype was counted ten times or more. The chain links TRBV25-1 to TRBJ1-2, with 7 bases identical to TRBD1. Germline V gives CDR1 MGHDK, CDR2 SYGVNS. J lost 6 bases, V lost 5 bases, and 3 bases had no gene match. This CDR3 region has 12 residues. The CDR3 DNA reads TGTGCCAGCAGTTTGACAGGGAATGGCTACACCTTC. This encodes CASSLTGNGYTF.